The sequence of this T cell receptor beta chain was determined in a study of regulatory T cells in long-lasting Graves disease. Background on the study: Over-5-year antithyroid drug use with positive TSH receptor antibodies defined persistent Graves' disease in the study.

General study results and limits: Gene preferences differed: TRBV28, TRBJ1-2, TRBJ2-5 in persistent cases. A limited number of samples was an acknowledged limitation.

Time point meaning: persistent/refractory GD, antithyroid drugs over 5 years with positive TRAb. Researchers made the TCR library from RNA that was extracted from PBMCs. Into tubes containing EDTA, approximately 8.9 milliliters of peripheral blood were drawn. CDR3 length: 14 amino acids. V lost 6 bases to trimming and J lost 2 bases, with 13 bases between them. In germline, CDR1 is MDHEN, CDR2 SYDVKM. Arm-PCR with iRepertoire HTBI primers amplified the CDR3 regions for these TCR beta libraries. TCRdb used MiXCR to reprocess the multiplex PCR reads, holding one entry per CDR3 protein. The table includes a few hundred thousand distinct CDR3 sequences, 23% detected once. This clonotype appeared a few times. Its specificity is unknown.

This receptor was obtained from a female donor with Graves disease. Sequences were derived from peripheral blood mononuclear cells (PBMCs), sampled when the disease was refractory, from a patient treated with antithyroid drugs. This chain joins TRBV28 and TRBJ1-1; D is possibly TRBD1 (5 bases). This CDR3 reads CASSAPGRNTEAFF. The CDR3, as DNA: TGTGCCAGCAGCGCCCCAGGGCGCAACACTGAAGCTTTCTTT.